Listed below are T cell receptor beta chains from one sample, sequenced in a study of T cell repertoires in cytomegalovirus infection. TCRdb re-called the reads with MiXCR, one entry per CDR3 protein. The table records 750,000 to 950,000 distinct CDR3 sequences, almost 30% of them present only once. For these TCRs, the target antigens are not known. Material: cultured CD8+ T cells from PBMCs, obtained from culture after CMV antigen stimulation. These receptors all come from a human donor in good health (CMV status not recorded). Some clones in this sample may be carry-over from other donors' samples. CDR3s leave out the opening cysteine and the closing phenylalanine or tryptophan.

v_call cdr3_aa
TRBV6-1 ASSEARLRNQPQH
TRBV6-2/TRBV6-3 ASSYKTGSAPEAF
TRBV28 ASTERAKGLAGALSSYNEQF
TRBV2 ASSNRGSTEAF
TRBV4-3 ASSQDPEGPTGELF
TRBV13 ASRTGDGFTDTQY
TRBV7-6 ASSTSTGGLNTEAF
TRBV7-2 ASSLGGSAPRDYEQY
TRBV2 ASMRNGYT
TRBV5-1 ASSSRQPPSRVDEQY
TRBV27 ASSPRSGGIYNEQF
TRBV2 ASSRTGEHYEQY
TRBV20-1 SARVIGSNEQF
TRBV7-8 ASSWIYGVEQF
TRBV2 ASSEQRVGQPQH
TRBV4-2 ASSQGQTVSYEQY
TRBV4-1 ASSQVGQGATGELF
TRBV5-4 ASSLRGGAYNEQF
TRBV7-9 ASSLVQQF
TRBV7-3 ASSLLRQARTEAF
TRBV19 ASSIERGGLTSNEQF
TRBV5-1 ASSHRRGQDYGYT
TRBV5-6 ASSMGLAGGNEQF
TRBV5-1 ASSQGQGARVNEKLF
TRBV7-9 ASSSVRGNQPQH
TRBV9 ASTTAYGYT
TRBV6-5 ASSYSVGGYNEQF
TRBV3-1 ASSQPREGLQETQY
TRBV27 ASSFGRSYEQY
TRBV12-5 ASGPGTGASGELF